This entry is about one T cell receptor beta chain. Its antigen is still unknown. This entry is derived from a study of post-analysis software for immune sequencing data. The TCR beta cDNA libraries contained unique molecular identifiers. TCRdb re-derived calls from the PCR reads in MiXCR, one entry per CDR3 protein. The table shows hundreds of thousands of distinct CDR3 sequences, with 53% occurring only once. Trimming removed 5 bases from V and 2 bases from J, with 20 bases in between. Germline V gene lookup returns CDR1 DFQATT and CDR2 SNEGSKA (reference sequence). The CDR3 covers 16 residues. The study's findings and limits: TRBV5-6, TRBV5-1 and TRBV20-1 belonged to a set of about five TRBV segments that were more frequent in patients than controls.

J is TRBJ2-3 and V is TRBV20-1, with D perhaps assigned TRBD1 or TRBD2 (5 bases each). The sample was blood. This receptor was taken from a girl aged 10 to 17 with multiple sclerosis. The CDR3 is CSARDHQWENTDTQYF. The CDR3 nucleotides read TGCAGTGCTCGGGACCACCAGTGGGAGAACACAGATACGCAGTATTTT.